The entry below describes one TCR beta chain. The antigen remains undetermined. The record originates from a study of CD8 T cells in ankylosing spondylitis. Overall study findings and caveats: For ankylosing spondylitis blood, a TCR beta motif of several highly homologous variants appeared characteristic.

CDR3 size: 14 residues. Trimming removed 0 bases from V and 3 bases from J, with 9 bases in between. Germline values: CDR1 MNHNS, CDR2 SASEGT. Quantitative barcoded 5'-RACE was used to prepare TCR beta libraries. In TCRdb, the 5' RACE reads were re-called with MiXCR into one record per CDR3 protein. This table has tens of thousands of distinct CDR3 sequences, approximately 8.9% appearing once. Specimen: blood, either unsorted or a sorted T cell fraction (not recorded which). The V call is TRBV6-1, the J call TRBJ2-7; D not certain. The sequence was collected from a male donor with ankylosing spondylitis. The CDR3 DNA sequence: TGTGCCAGCAGTGAAGCAATAGGGTACTACGAGCAGTACGTC. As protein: CASSEAIGYYEQYV.